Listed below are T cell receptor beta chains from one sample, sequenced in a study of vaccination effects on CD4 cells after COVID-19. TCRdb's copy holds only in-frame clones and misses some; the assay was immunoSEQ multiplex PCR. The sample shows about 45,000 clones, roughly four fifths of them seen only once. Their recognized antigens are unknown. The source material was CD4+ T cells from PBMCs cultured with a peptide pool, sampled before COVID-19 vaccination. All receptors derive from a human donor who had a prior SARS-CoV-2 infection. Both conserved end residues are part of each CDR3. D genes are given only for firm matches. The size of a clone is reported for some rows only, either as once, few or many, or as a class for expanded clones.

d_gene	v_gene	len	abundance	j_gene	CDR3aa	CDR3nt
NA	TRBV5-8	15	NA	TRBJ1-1	CASRIDRSRNAEAFF	TGTGCCAGCAGGATTGACAGGTCGAGGAACGCTGAAGCTTTCTTT
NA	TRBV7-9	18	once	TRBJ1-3	CASSYIFLGKSSGNTIYF	TGTGCCAGCAGCTATATCTTTCTAGGAAAAAGCTCTGGAAACACCATATATTTT
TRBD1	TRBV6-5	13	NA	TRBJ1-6	CAGRDRGYSPLHF	TGTGCCGGGCGGGACAGGGGATATTCACCCCTCCACTTT
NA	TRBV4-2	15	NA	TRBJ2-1	CASSQEERTYNEQFF	TGTGCCAGCAGCCAAGAGGAGCGGACGTACAATGAGCAGTTCTTC
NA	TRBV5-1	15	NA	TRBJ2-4	CASSLALQSQNIQYF	TGCGCCAGCAGCCTGGCGCTCCAGTCTCAAAACATTCAGTACTTC
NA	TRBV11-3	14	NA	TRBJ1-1	CASSLQGYYTEAFF	TGTGCCAGCAGCTTGCAGGGGTATTACACTGAAGCTTTCTTT
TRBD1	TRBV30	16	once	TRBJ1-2	CAWRQRTGWGLYGYTF	TGTGCCTGGCGCCAGAGGACAGGTTGGGGACTCTATGGCTACACCTTC
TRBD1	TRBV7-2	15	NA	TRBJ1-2	CASSFIAGGDYGYTF	TGTGCCAGCAGCTTTATCGCAGGGGGCGACTATGGCTACACCTTC
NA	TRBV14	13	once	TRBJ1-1	CASSPQLGTEAFF	TGTGCCAGCAGCCCCCAGCTTGGGACTGAAGCTTTCTTT
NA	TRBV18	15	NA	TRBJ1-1	CASSPRAGLDTEAFF	TGTGCCAGCTCACCACGGGCAGGGTTAGACACTGAAGCTTTCTTT
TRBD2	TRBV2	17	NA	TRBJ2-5	CASSGPGLAGERETQYF	TGTGCCAGCAGTGGGCCCGGACTAGCGGGAGAGCGAGAGACCCAGTACTTC
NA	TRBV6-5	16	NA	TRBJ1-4	CASSYSGGRGNEKLFF	TGTGCCAGCAGTTACTCGGGGGGCCGGGGAAATGAAAAACTGTTTTTT
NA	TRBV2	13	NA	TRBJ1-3	CASSVVTGNTIYF	TGTGCCAGCTCCGTGGTCACTGGAAACACCATATATTTT
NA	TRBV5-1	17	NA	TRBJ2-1	CASSLVGGVSPYNEQFF	TGCGCCAGCAGCTTGGTTGGGGGAGTATCCCCCTACAATGAGCAGTTCTTC
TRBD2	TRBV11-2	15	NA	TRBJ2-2	CASSLSRGGTGELFF	TGTGCCAGCAGCTTATCGCGGGGAGGGACCGGGGAGCTGTTTTTT
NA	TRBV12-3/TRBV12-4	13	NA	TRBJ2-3	CASSLWGADTQYF	TGTGCCAGCAGTTTGTGGGGTGCAGATACGCAGTATTTT
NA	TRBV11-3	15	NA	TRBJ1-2	CASSKARGQVDGYTF	TGTGCCAGCAGCAAAGCCCGGGGGCAGGTTGATGGCTACACCTTC
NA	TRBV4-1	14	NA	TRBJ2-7	CASSPYDISYEQYF	TGCGCCAGCAGCCCTTATGACATTTCCTACGAGCAGTACTTC
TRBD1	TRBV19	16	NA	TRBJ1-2	CASSSIRNRGSYGYTF	TGTGCCAGTAGTTCTATAAGGAACAGGGGAAGCTATGGCTACACCTTC
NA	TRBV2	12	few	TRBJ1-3	CASSLDGNTIYF	TGTGCCAGCAGTCTCGATGGAAACACCATATATTTT
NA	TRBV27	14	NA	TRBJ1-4	CASRTRGEGEKLFF	TGTGCCAGCAGGACGAGGGGTGAGGGTGAAAAACTGTTTTTT
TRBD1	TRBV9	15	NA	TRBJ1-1	CASSSTGGLGTEAFF	TGTGCCAGCAGCTCAACAGGGGGCTTGGGAACTGAAGCTTTCTTT